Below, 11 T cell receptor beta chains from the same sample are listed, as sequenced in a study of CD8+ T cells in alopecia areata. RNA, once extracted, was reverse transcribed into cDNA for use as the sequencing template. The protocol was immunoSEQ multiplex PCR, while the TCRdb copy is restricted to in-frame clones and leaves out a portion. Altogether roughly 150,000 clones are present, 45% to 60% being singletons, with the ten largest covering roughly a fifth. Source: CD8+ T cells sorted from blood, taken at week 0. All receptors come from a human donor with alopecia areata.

DNA for the CDR3: TGCGCCAGCAGCGAAAGCTCCTACAATGAGCAGTTCTTC. This translates into CASSESSYNEQFF. The V and J genes are TRBV10-2 and TRBJ2-1, with no clear D. V was trimmed by 6 bases and J by 0 bases, leaving 6 bases between them. Germline CDR1 WSHSY, CDR2 SAAADI. The CDR3 is made up of 13 amino acids.

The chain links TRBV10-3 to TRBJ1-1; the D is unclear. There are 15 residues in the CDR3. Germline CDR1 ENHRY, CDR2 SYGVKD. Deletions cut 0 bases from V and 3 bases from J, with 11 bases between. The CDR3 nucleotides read TGTGCCATCAGTGAGTCAGGAGAGGTCGACACTGAAGCTTTCTTT. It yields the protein CAISESGEVDTEAFF.

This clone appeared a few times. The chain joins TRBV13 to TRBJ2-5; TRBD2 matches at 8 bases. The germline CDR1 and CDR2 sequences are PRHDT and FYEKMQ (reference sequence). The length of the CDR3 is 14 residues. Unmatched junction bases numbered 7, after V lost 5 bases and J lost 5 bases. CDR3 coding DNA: TGTGCCAGCAGCGCCGGGGGGGCCCCGGAGACCCAGTACTTC. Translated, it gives CASSAGGAPETQYF. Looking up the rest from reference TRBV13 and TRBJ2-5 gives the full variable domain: AAGVIQSPRHLIKEKRETATLKCYPIPRHDTVYWYQQGPGQDPQFLISFYEKMQSDKGSIPDRFSAQQFSDYHSELNMSSLELGDSALYFCASSAGGAPETQYFGPGTRLLVL.

Written as DNA, the CDR3 is TGTGCCAGCAGCGATTCGGGACAGAACTATGGCTACACCTTC. This encodes CASSDSGQNYGYTF. The V call is TRBV9, the J call TRBJ1-2; 7 bases are a match to TRBD1. The V and J ends lost 3 bases and 2 bases, in that order; junction bases with no gene match: 4. The CDR3 spans 14 residues. CDR1 is SGDLS, CDR2 YYNGEE, per germline. Full variable domain (remainder filled in from reference TRBV9 and TRBJ1-2): DSGVTQTPKHLITATGQRVTLRCSPRSGDLSVYWYQQSLDQGLQFLIQYYNGEERAKGNILERFSAQQFPDLHSELNLSSLELGDSALYFCASSDSGQNYGYTFGSGTRLTVV.

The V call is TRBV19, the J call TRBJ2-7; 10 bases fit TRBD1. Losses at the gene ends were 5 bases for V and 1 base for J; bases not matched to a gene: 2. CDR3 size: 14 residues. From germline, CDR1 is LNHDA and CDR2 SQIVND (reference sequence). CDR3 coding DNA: TGTGCCAGTAGTGGGGGACAGGGGTCCTACGAGCAGTACTTC. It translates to CASSGGQGSYEQYF.

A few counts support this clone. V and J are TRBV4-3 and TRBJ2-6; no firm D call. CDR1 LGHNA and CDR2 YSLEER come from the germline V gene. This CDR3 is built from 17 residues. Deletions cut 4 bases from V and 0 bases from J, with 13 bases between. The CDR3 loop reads CASSPDLGISGANVLTF. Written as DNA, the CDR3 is TGCGCCAGCAGCCCGGATCTTGGGATCTCTGGGGCCAACGTCCTGACTTTC.

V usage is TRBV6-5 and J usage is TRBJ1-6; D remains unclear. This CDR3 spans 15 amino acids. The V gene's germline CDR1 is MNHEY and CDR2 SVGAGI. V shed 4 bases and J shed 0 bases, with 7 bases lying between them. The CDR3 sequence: CASSSSSSYNSPLHF. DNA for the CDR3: TGTGCCAGCAGTTCATCTAGCTCCTATAATTCACCCCTCCACTTT.

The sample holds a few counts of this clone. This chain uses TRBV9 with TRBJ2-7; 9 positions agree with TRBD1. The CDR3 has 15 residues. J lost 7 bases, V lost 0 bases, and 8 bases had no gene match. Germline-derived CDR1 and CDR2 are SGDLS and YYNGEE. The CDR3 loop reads CASSVGGTGNDEQYF. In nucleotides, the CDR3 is TGTGCCAGCAGCGTAGGAGGGACAGGGAATGATGAGCAGTACTTC.

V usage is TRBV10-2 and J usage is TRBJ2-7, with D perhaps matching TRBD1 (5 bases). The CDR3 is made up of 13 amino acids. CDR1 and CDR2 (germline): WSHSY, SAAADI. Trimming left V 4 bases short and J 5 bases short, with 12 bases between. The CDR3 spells CASSGAGFNEQYF. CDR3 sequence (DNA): TGCGCCAGCAGTGGAGCAGGGTTCAACGAGCAGTACTTC.

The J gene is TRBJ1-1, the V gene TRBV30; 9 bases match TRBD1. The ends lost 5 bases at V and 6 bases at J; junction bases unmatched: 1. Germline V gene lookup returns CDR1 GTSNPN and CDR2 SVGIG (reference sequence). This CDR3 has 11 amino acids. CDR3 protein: CAWDRGSEAFF. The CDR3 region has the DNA TGTGCCTGGGACAGGGGGTCTGAAGCTTTCTTT.

The CDR3 here is CASSFASGGPPQHF. As DNA, the CDR3 is TGTGCCAGCAGTTTCGCGTCCGGGGGTCCCCCCCAGCATTTT. This chain links TRBV28 with TRBJ1-5; D possibly corresponds to TRBD1 (5 bases). V shed 3 bases and J shed 10 bases, with 16 bases lying between them. The CDR3 covers 14 residues. Germline V CDR1 and CDR2: MDHEN, SYDVKM.